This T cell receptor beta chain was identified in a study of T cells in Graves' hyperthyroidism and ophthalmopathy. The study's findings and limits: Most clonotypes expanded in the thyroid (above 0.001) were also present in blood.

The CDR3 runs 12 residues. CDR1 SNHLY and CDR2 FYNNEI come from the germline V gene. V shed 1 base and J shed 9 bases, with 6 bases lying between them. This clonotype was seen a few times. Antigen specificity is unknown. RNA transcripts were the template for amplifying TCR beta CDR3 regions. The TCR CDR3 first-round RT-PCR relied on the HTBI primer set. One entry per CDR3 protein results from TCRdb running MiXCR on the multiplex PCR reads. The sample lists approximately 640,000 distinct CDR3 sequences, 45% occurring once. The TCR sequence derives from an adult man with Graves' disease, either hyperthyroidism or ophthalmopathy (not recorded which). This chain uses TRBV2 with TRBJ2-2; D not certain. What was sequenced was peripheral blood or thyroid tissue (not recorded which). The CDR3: CASSEGGRELFF. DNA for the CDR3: TGTGCCAGCAGTGAAGGCGGCAGGGAGCTGTTTTTT.